This T cell receptor beta chain was recorded in a study of beta chain features in type 1 diabetes. Overall study results and limits: Shorter TCRB CDR3s, moderately but significantly so, marked every one of the four CD4+ subsets in Type 1 diabetes patients. Whatever favoring of shorter templates PCR might show would apply equally to patients and controls. Among patients, naive, central memory and Treg TCRB repertoires appeared more similar than among healthy donors. Any role of HLA type in TCRB rearrangement remained unresolved here.

Reverse transcribing all isolated RNA meant expressed TCRB transcripts were sequenced. Generated by immunoSEQ multiplex PCR, the TCRdb table keeps only in-frame clones and is missing some. The data show 250,000 to 300,000 clones, with around 15% seen just once and about 0.016% held by the top ten. Germline values: CDR1 SGHNT, CDR2 YYREEE (reference sequence). This CDR3 region has 15 residues. Trimming at V came to 0 bases and at J to 6 bases, leaving 4 bases not matched to a gene. Concerning this clone itself: The antigen is unknown.

Donors underwent one heparinised blood draw, 100 to 150 mL on average. The gene calls are TRBV5-4 and TRBJ2-2, with TRBD1 matching over 8 bases. The sequenced sample was naive CD4+ T cells from blood. The source is a man aged 30 to 45 with type 1 diabetes. The CDR3 nucleotides are TGTGCCAGCAGCTTGGGCCAGGGGGCGCCCGGGGAGCTGTTTTTT. Protein product: CASSLGQGAPGELFF.